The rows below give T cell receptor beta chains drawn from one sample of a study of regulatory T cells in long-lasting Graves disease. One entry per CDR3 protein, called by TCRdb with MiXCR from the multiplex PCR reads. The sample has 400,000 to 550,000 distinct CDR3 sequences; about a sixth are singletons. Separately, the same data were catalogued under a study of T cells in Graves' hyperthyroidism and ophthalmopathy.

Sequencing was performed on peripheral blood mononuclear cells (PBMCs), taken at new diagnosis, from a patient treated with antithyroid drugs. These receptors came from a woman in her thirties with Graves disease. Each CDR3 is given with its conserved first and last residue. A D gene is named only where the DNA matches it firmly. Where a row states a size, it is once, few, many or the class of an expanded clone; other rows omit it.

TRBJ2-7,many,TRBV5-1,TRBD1,CASSFTGTGGSEQYF
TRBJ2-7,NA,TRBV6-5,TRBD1,CASSYERGPYEQYF
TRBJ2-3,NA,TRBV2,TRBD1,CASRDPSGGSTDTQYF
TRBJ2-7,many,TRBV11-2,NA,CASSNTFKDRYYEQYF
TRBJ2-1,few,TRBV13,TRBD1,CASSSDRGQGEQFF
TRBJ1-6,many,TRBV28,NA,CASSFRQNNSPLHF
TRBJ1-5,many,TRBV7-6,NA,CASSSSGGGGGQPQHF
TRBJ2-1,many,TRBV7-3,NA,CASSLLGSGYNEQFF
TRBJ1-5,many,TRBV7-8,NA,CASSLRGDTLQRPQHF
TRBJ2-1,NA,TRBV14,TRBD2,CASSHRGSGIYNEQFF